A single sample is the source of the 26 T cell receptor beta chains below, sequenced in a study of T cells in Graves' hyperthyroidism and ophthalmopathy (dated by TCRdb to about 2019). Libraries were constructed by multiplex PCR. Sequencing was performed on an Illumina HiSeq 2000. The TCR beta CDR3 regions were amplified from the RNA transcripts. The first round of RT-PCR for the TCR CDR3 was performed with the HTBI primer set and the Qiagen OneStep RT-PCR kit. TCRdb handled the public reads itself, with Q25 trimming in fastp and clone calling in MiXCR, and kept productive beta chains. Rows with one shared CDR3 protein collapse into an entry with the most common genes and DNA. In this sample the table shows roughly 500,000 distinct CDR3 sequences, 35% to 50% of which occur a single time. 44% of the sample lies in the top ten. The sequencing sample was made of peripheral blood or thyroid tissue (not recorded which). Every receptor here comes from an adult woman with Graves' disease, either hyperthyroidism or ophthalmopathy (not recorded which).

This clonotype has at least ten counts. The chain has TRBV19 and TRBJ1-5; D unclear. There are 14 residues in the CDR3. The V gene lost 9 bases and the J gene lost 6 bases, with 18 bases spanning the gap. Germline V gives CDR1 LNHDA, CDR2 SQIVND (reference sequence). The CDR3 is CASPPGPEAQPQHF. In nucleotides, the CDR3 is TGTGCCAGCCCTCCGGGCCCCGAGGCTCAGCCCCAGCATTTT.

This chain connects TRBV5-1 to TRBJ1-1; D is possibly TRBD1 (6 bases). V dropped 3 bases and J dropped 3 bases, with 15 bases sitting between them. Germline V gene sequence: CDR1 SGHRS, CDR2 YFSETQ. CDR3 length equals 15 residues. The CDR3 region has the DNA TGCGCCAGCAGCTCCCCCAGGGGCGGGTACACTGAAGCTTTCTTT. Its protein product is CASSSPRGGYTEAFF.

This sequence joins TRBV25-1 and TRBJ1-4; 8 bases are a match to TRBD1. V lost 8 bases, J lost 9 bases, and 8 bases stayed unmatched. CDR3 size: 13 residues. Germline CDR1 and CDR2: MGHDK and SYGVNS. The CDR3 loop reads CASQGRGRQKLFF. CDR3 DNA: TGTGCCAGCCAGGGCAGGGGGCGTCAAAAACTGTTTTTT.

Many counts were recorded for this clonotype. V gene TRBV6-6 combines with J gene TRBJ1-5; D gene uncertain. CDR1 is MNHNY, CDR2 SVGAGI, per germline (reference sequence). The CDR3 consists of 15 residues. The V gene lost 2 bases and the J gene lost 3 bases, with 11 bases spanning the gap. The CDR3 loop reads CASSYRGQVNQPQHF. The CDR3 DNA follows: TGTGCCAGCAGTTACCGCGGGCAAGTCAATCAGCCCCAGCATTTT.

Points on this clonotype: The CDR3 does not close with the conserved phenylalanine or tryptophan, likely indicating a read error. The DNA is omitted, as the CDR3 cannot be located on it reliably, and the CDR3 follows TCRdb's listing. The V gene is TRBV2, the J gene TRBJ2-6; TRBD2 is the table's D call and was not checked against the DNA. CDR1 is SNHLY and CDR2 is FYNNEI in the germline V gene. Inclusive of both ends, the CDR3 amounts to 8 amino acids. CDR3 region: CASPPGST.

The chain's CDR3 is CATSRVGMNGYTF. The CDR3 region has the DNA TGTGCCACCAGCAGAGTTGGGATGAATGGCTACACCTTC. This chain joins TRBV15 and TRBJ1-2; D gene unclear. Germline V gives CDR1 LNHNV, CDR2 YYDKDF (reference sequence). The CDR3 has 13 residues. V lost 1 base and J 6 bases, leaving 9 bases between the germline ends.

The gene calls are TRBV7-2 and TRBJ1-1; the D is unclear. The length of the CDR3 is 13 residues. V was cut by 9 bases and J by 5 bases, with 16 bases left in between. CDR1 is SGHTA and CDR2 is FQGNSA in the germline V gene. The CDR3 DNA reads as TGTGCCAGTAGCGCTCAACAGCGGACTGAAGCTTTCTTT. Protein sequence: CASSAQQRTEAFF.

This clonotype occurred once. This chain uses TRBV2 with TRBJ2-7; weak D call: TRBD2 (6 bases). Between the trimmed V and J ends, which lost 6 bases and 0 bases, there was a span of 15 bases. The CDR3 totals 15 residues. Germline CDR1 SNHLY, CDR2 FYNNEI. CDR3 sequence reads: CASRGGGSVSYEQYF. The CDR3 coding sequence is TGTGCCAGCAGGGGCGGAGGGAGTGTCTCCTACGAGCAGTACTTC.

The genes are TRBV24-1 and TRBJ2-7; possibly TRBD1 for D (5 bases). The CDR3 extends over 13 amino acids. The germline gives CDR1 KGHDR, CDR2 SFDVKD. DNA for the CDR3: TGTGCTGGGATTGACAGTTCCTCCTACGAGCAGTACTTC. It is translated as CAGIDSSSYEQYF.

The gene calls are TRBV7-2 and TRBJ1-2; 7 positions match TRBD1. The CDR3 is 13 residues long. From germline, CDR1 is SGHTA and CDR2 FQGNSA. The V gene end was trimmed by 6 bases and the J gene end by 6 bases; junction bases not matched to a gene: 7. The CDR3 bases are TGTGCCAGCAGACCTGGGACAGTGAATGGCTACACCTTC. Translating it yields CASRPGTVNGYTF.

This clonotype occurred many times. This chain connects TRBV12-3 or TRBV12-4 to TRBJ2-5, with 10 bases fitting TRBD2. The CDR3 length is 16 residues. After removal of 6 bases from V and 5 bases from J, the junction contained 12 bases not matched to a gene. CDR3 sequence reads: CASSHTAGGPRETQYF. In DNA, the CDR3 is TGTGCCAGCAGCCACACAGCGGGAGGGCCGCGGGAGACCCAGTACTTC.

There are a few counts of this clonotype. The rearrangement links TRBV7-3 to TRBJ2-5; no firm D call. V was clipped by 5 bases and J by 5 bases, with 18 bases between them. The germline CDR1 and CDR2 sequences are SGHTA and FQGTGA. This CDR3 is built from 15 residues. The CDR3 loop is CASSPTSSPRETQYF. For the CDR3, the DNA is TGTGCCAGCAGCCCTACAAGTTCCCCGCGGGAGACCCAGTACTTC.

The rearrangement joins TRBV7-6 to TRBJ1-1, with D possibly matching TRBD1 (5 bases). Germline V gene data show CDR1 as SGHVS and CDR2 as FNYEAQ. This CDR3 contains 13 residues. Trimming took off 5 bases at V and 1 base at J, with 8 bases between the two ends. In nucleotides, the CDR3 is TGTGCCAGCAGCATGGACAAGAACACTGAAGCTTTCTTT. This gives the protein CASSMDKNTEAFF.

In the case of this clonotype: A much larger clone is a single base away; this may be a read error. The J gene is TRBJ2-7, the V gene TRBV10-3, with D perhaps TRBD2 (6 bases). Germline V gives CDR1 ENHRY, CDR2 SYGVKD. The germline V and J ends were trimmed by 10 bases and 6 bases, with 19 bases remaining between them. The CDR3 consists of 13 residues. CDR3 bases: TGTGCCACCAGGGTTAGCGGTCTAGGCGAGCAGTACTTC. It is translated as CATRVSGLGEQYF.

The rearrangement uses TRBV10-1 and TRBJ1-1; D gene unclear. Germline CDR1 is WNHNN and CDR2 is SYGVQD (reference sequence). The CDR3 covers 14 residues. Trimming pared 2 bases from V and 3 bases from J, leaving 10 bases between. DNA of the CDR3: TGCGCCAGCAGTGAGAAAGGGAAGGACACTGAAGCTTTCTTT. It yields the protein CASSEKGKDTEAFF.

This clonotype was observed a handful of times. This sequence joins TRBV29-1 and TRBJ2-7; 10 bases match TRBD2. The closer fit of TRBJ2-1 to the DNA end suggests the J call may be wrong. Germline V lookup: CDR1 SQVTM, CDR2 ANQGSEA. CDR3 size: 13 residues. CDR3 residues: CSASSGRTYEQFF. CDR3 nucleotide sequence: TGCAGTGCTTCTAGCGGGAGAACCTATGAGCAGTTCTTC.

V is TRBV24-1 and J is TRBJ2-7; 7 bases are a match to TRBD2. The J segment lost 5 bases and the V segment lost 0 bases, leaving 6 bases of the junction unmatched. Germline CDR1 KGHDR, CDR2 SFDVKD. The CDR3 has 15 residues. The CDR3 region has the DNA TGTGCCACCAGTGATTTGAAACAGGCGGGGGACGAGCAGTACTTC. Protein sequence: CATSDLKQAGDEQYF.

This clonotype was seen a handful of times. The rearrangement uses TRBV5-1 and TRBJ1-5, with no clear D. The V end was cut by 0 bases, the J end by 4 bases, with 11 bases between. This CDR3 has 15 amino acids. Germline loops: CDR1 SGHRS, CDR2 YFSETQ. This chain's CDR3 is CASSLGAEENQPQHF. The CDR3 region has the DNA TGCGCCAGCAGCTTGGGGGCAGAAGAAAATCAGCCCCAGCATTTT.

The V gene is TRBV5-1, the J gene TRBJ1-2; the D gene is possibly TRBD1 (6 bases). Per germline, CDR1 SGHRS and CDR2 YFSETQ. This CDR3 has 13 amino acids. Trimming removed 4 bases from V and 8 bases from J, with 15 bases in between. The CDR3 region has the DNA TGCGCCAGCAGCCCCGGGACACTTAGAGGCTACACCTTC. Protein: CASSPGTLRGYTF.

The chain couples TRBV7-2 to TRBJ1-6; no firm D call. V dropped 4 bases and J dropped 15 bases, with 13 bases sitting between them. Germline CDR1 reads SGHTA; CDR2 reads FQGNSA. This CDR3 has 12 amino acids. The CDR3 loop is CASSSPGVNLHF. For the CDR3, the DNA is TGTGCCAGCAGCTCTCCTGGGGTTAACCTCCACTTT.

The CDR3 loop is CASSRSTSGRAPGELFF. The DNA of the CDR3 is TGTGCCAGCAGCCGATCCACTAGCGGGAGGGCCCCGGGGGAGCTGTTTTTT. The chain recombines TRBV7-8 with TRBJ2-2; TRBD2 matches at 13 bases. V was pared by 5 bases and J by 8 bases, with 11 bases of the junction left unmatched. The germline V gene has CDR1 SGHVS and CDR2 FQNEAQ. This CDR3 is built from 17 residues.

This clonotype showed up just a few times. The genes are TRBV7-9 and TRBJ1-1; D gene unclear. CDR1 and CDR2 from the germline V gene are SEHNR and FQNEAQ (reference sequence). The CDR3 sequence is 12 residues long. V was pared by 7 bases and J by 6 bases, with 12 bases between. Written as DNA, the CDR3 is TGTGCCAGCAACGGAGGGTTGTCTGAAGCTTTCTTT. As protein: CASNGGLSEAFF.

The chain carries TRBV29-1 and TRBJ1-2; 7 bases map to TRBD1. Germline CDR1 is SQVTM and CDR2 is ANQGSEA. This CDR3 is 12 amino acids long. V was pared by 6 bases and J by 5 bases, with 6 bases of the junction left unmatched. CDR3 coding DNA: TGCAGCGTGGTGGACAGGATGTATGGCTACACCTTC. Residues: CSVVDRMYGYTF. The full variable domain, completed using reference TRBV29-1 and TRBJ1-2, is SAVISQKPSRDICQRGTSLTIQCQVDSQVTMMFWYRQQPGQSLTLIATANQGSEATYESGFVIDKFPISRPNLTFSTLTVSNMSPEDSSIYLCSVVDRMYGYTFGSGTRLTVV.

The sample holds many counts of this clonotype. The chain is built from TRBV7-2 and TRBJ2-5; TRBD1 might be the D (5 bases). CDR1 and CDR2 (germline): SGHTA, FQGNSA. The CDR3 has 15 amino acids. V lost 3 bases, J lost 0 bases, and 11 bases lay in between. The CDR3 sequence: CASSLQGWYQETQYF. In DNA, the CDR3 is TGTGCCAGCAGCTTGCAGGGTTGGTACCAAGAGACCCAGTACTTC.

This rearrangement joins TRBV7-8 to TRBJ1-1; weak D call: TRBD1 (6 bases). Germline V gene sequence: CDR1 SGHVS, CDR2 FQNEAQ. V was clipped by 5 bases and J by 5 bases, with 18 bases between them. This CDR3 is built from 15 residues. The CDR3 region has the DNA TGTGCCAGCAGCCTAAGGAGCGGGACAAGAACTGAAGCTTTCTTT. Translation gives CASSLRSGTRTEAFF.

This clonotype was recorded at least ten times. CDR3 sequence (DNA): TGCGCCAGCAGTCCCTGGGGGGGCGTTAGGGAGGACACTGAAGCTTTCTTT. Residues: CASSPWGGVREDTEAFF. V usage is TRBV10-2 and J usage is TRBJ1-1, with D possibly matching TRBD1 (6 bases). The CDR3 extends over 17 amino acids. Trimming cost V 5 bases and J 3 bases, with 22 bases left between them. From germline, CDR1 is WSHSY and CDR2 SAAADI.